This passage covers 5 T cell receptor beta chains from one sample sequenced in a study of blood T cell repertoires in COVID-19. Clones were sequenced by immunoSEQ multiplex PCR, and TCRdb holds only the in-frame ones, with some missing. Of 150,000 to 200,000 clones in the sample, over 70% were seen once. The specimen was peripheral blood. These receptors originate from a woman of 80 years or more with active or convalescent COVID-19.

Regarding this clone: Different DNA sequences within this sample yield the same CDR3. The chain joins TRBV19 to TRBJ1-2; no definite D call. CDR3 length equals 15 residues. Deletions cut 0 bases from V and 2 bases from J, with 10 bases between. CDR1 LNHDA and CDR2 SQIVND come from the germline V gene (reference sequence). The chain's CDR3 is CASSIDPGGNYGYTF. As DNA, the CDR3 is TGTGCCAGTAGTATAGACCCGGGAGGGAACTATGGCTACACCTTC.

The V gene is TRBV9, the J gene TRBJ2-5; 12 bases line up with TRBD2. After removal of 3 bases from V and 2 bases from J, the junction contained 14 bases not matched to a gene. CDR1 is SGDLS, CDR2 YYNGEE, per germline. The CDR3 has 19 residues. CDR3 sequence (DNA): TGTGCCAGCAGCGGACGAGGTTTGGCTAGCGGGGGGGAACAAGAGACCCAGTACTTC. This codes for CASSGRGLASGGEQETQYF.

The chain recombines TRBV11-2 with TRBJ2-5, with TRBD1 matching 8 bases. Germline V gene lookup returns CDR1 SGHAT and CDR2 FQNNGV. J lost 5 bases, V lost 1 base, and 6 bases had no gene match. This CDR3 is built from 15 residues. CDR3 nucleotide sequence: TGTGCCAGCAGCTTAGCGGCAGGGGGCAGGGAGACCCAGTACTTC. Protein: CASSLAAGGRETQYF.

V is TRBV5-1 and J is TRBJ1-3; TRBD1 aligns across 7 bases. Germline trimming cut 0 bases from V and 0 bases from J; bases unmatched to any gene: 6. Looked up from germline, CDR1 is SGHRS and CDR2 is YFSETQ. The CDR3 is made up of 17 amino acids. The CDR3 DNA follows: TGCGCCAGCAGCTTGGGTTGGGACAGCAGCTCTGGAAACACCATATATTTT. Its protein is CASSLGWDSSSGNTIYF.

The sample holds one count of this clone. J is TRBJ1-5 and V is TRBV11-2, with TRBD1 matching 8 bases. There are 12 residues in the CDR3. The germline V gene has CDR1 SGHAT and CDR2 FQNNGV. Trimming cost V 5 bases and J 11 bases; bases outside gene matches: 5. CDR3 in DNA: TGTGCCAGCAGCGGGGACAGGCTTACCCAGCATTTT. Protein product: CASSGDRLTQHF.